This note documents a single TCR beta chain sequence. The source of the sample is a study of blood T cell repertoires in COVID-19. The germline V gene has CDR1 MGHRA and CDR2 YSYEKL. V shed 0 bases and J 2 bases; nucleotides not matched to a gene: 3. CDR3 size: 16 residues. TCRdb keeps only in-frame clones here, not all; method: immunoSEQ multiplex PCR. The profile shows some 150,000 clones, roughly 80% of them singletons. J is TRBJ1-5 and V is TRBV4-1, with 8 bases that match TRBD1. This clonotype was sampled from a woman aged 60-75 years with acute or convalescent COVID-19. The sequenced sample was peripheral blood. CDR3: CASSQDSGQGNQPQHF. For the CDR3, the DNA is TGCGCCAGCAGCCAAGATTCGGGACAGGGCAATCAGCCCCAGCATTTT.